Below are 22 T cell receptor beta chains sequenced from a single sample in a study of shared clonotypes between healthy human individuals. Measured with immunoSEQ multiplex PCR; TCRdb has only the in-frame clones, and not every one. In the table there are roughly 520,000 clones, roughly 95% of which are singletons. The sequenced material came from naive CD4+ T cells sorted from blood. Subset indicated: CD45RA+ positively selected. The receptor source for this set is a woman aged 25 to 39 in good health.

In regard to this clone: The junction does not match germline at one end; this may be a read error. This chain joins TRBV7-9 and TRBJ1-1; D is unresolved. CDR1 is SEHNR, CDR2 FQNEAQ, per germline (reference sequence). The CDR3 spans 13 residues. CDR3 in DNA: TGTGCCAGCGGCTTGGTGGTGGACACTGAAGCTTTCTTT. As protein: CASGLVVDTEAFF.

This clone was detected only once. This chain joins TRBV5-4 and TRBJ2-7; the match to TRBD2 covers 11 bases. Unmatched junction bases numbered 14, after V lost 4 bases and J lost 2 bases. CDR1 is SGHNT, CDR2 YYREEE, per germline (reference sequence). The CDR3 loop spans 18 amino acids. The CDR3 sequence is CASSTRLAGNLPPYEQYF. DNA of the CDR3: TGTGCCAGCAGCACTAGACTAGCGGGGAATCTTCCCCCCTACGAGCAGTACTTC.

The CDR3 reads CSVDSGSEQFF. CDR3 DNA sequence: TGCAGCGTAGACAGCGGGAGTGAGCAGTTCTTC. V gene TRBV29-1 combines with J gene TRBJ2-1; 8 nucleotides line up with TRBD2. The CDR3 is made up of 11 amino acids. Germline loops: CDR1 SQVTM, CDR2 ANQGSEA. V dropped 6 bases and J dropped 9; count of bases not matched to a gene: 4.

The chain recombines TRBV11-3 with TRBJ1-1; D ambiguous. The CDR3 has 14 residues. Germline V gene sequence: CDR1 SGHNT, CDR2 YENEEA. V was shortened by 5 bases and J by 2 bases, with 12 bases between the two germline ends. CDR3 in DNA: TGTGCCAGCAGCCCTGGCGGGTCTAACACTGAAGCTTTCTTT. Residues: CASSPGGSNTEAFF.

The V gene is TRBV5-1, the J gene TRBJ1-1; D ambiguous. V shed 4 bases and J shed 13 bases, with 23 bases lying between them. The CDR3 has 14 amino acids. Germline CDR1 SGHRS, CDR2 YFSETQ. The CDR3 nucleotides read TGCGCCAGCAGCCTAGAGGCCGGAGATCCGAAGGGTTTCTTT. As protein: CASSLEAGDPKGFF.

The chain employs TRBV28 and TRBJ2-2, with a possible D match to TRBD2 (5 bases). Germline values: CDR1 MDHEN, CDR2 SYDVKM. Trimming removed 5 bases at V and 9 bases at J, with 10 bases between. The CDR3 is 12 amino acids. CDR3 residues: CASSRGYRELFF. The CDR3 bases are TGTGCCAGCAGTCGGGGTTACCGGGAGCTGTTTTTT.

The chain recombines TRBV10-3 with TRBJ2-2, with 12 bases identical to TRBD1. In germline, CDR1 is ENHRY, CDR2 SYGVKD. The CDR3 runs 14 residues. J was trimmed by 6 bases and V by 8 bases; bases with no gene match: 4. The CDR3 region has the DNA TGTGCCATCGGGGGACAGGGGGCTCCCGGGGAGCTGTTTTTT. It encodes CAIGGQGAPGELFF.

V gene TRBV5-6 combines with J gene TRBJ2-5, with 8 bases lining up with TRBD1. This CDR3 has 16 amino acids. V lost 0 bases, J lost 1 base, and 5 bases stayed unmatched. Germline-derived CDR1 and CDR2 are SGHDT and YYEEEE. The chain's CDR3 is CASSLVTGAFQETQYF. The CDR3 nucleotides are TGTGCCAGCAGCTTGGTGACAGGGGCCTTCCAAGAGACCCAGTACTTC.

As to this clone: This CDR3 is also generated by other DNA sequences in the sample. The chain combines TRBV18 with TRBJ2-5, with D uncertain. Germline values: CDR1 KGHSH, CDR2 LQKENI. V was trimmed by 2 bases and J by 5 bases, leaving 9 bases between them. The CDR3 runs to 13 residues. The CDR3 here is CASSPGVGETQYF. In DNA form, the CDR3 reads TGTGCCAGCTCACCAGGGGTCGGTGAGACCCAGTACTTC. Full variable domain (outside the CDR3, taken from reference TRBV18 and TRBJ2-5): NAGVMQNPRHLVRRRGQEARLRCSPMKGHSHVYWYRQLPEEGLKFMVYLQKENIIDESGMPKERFSAEFPKEGPSILRIQQVVRGDSAAYFCASSPGVGETQYFGPGTRLLVL.

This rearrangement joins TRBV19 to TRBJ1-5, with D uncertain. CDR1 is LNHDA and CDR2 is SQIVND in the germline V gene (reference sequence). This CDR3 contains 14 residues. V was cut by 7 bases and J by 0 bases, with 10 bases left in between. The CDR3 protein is CASKWVNSNQPQHF. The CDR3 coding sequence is TGTGCCAGTAAGTGGGTAAATAGCAATCAGCCCCAGCATTTT.

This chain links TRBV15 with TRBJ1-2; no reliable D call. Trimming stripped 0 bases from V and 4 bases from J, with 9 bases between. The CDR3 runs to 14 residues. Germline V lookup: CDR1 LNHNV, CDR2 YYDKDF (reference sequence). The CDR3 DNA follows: TGTGCCACCAGCAGAGACGACGGCATCTATGGCTACACCTTC. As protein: CATSRDDGIYGYTF.

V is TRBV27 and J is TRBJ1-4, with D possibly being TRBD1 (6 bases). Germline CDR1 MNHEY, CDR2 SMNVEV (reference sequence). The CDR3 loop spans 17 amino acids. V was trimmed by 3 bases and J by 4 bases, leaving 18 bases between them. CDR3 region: CASSFGAGANLNEKLFF. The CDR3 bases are TGTGCCAGCAGTTTCGGGGCAGGGGCGAACCTTAATGAAAAACTGTTTTTT.

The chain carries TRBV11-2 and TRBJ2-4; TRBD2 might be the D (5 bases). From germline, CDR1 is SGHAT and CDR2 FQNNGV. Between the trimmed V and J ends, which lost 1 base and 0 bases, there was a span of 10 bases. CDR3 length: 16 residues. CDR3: CASSLASSAAKNIQYF. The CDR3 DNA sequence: TGTGCCAGCAGCTTAGCTAGCAGCGCAGCCAAAAACATTCAGTACTTC.

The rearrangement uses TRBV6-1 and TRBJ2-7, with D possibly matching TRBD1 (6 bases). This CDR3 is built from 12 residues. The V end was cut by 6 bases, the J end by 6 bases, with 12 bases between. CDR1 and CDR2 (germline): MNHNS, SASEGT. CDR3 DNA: TGTGCCAGCAGGATACAGGGCCGCGAGCAGTACTTC. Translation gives CASRIQGREQYF.

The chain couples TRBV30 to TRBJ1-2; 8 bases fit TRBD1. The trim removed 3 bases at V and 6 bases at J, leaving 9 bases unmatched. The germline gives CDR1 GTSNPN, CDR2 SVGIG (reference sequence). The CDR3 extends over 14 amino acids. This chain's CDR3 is CAWSFRTGKDGYTF. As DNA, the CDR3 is TGTGCCTGGAGCTTTCGGACAGGGAAGGATGGCTACACCTTC.

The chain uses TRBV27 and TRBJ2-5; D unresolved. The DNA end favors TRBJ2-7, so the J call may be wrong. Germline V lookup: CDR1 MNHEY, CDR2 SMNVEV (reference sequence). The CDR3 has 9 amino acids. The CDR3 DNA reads TGTGCCAGCACGGCCGAGCAGTACTTC. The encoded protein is CASTAEQYF.

Written as DNA, the CDR3 is TGTGCCAGCAGTTACCGCGGGACAGACTCTGGAAACACCATATATTTT. This translates into CASSYRGTDSGNTIYF. This chain joins TRBV6-6 and TRBJ1-3, with TRBD1 matching 7 bases. The CDR3 sequence is 16 residues long. CDR1 is MNHNY, CDR2 SVGAGI, per germline (reference sequence). Trimming removed 2 bases from V and 0 bases from J; junction bases left unmatched: 4.

CDR3 DNA sequence: TGTGCCAGCAGTGAATTCCCGACAGGGGGCTACGAGCAGTACTTC. It yields the protein CASSEFPTGGYEQYF. This chain joins TRBV6-1 and TRBJ2-7; 9 bases align to TRBD1. V shed 2 bases, J shed 3 bases, and the junction held 5 bases outside the gene matches. The CDR3 has 15 residues. Germline V gene data show CDR1 as MNHNS and CDR2 as SASEGT.

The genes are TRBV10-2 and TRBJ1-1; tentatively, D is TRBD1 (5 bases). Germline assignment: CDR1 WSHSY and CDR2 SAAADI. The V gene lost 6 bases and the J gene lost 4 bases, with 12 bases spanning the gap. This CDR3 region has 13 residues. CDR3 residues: CASSGIGVTEAFF. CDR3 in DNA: TGCGCCAGCAGCGGGATAGGGGTCACTGAAGCTTTCTTT.

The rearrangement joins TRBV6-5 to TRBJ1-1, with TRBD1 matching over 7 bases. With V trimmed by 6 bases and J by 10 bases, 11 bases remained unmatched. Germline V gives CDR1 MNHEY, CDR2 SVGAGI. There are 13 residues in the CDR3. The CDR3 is CASSPTGLNRAFF. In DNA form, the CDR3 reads TGTGCCAGCAGCCCGACAGGGCTAAACCGAGCTTTCTTT.

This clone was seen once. CDR3 region: CAWTGGKSGELFF. CDR3 sequence (DNA): TGTGCCTGGACAGGGGGCAAGTCCGGGGAGCTGTTTTTT. The genes are TRBV30 and TRBJ2-2; TRBD1 matches 8 bases. CDR1 is GTSNPN, CDR2 SVGIG, per germline (reference sequence). J was trimmed by 6 bases and V by 4 bases; bases with no gene match: 4. The CDR3 covers 13 residues. Using reference TRBV30 and TRBJ2-2 for the parts outside the CDR3, the full variable domain is SQTIHQWPATLVQPVGSPLSLECTVEGTSNPNLYWYRQAAGRGLQLLFYSVGIGQISSEVPQNLSASRPQDRQFILSSKKLLLSDSGFYLCAWTGGKSGELFFGEGSRLTVL.

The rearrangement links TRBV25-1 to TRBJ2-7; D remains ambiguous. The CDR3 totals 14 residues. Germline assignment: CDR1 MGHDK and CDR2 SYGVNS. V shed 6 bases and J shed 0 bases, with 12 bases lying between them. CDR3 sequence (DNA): TGTGCCAGCAGGCCTGGCGGCAGCTCCTACGAGCAGTACTTC. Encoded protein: CASRPGGSSYEQYF.